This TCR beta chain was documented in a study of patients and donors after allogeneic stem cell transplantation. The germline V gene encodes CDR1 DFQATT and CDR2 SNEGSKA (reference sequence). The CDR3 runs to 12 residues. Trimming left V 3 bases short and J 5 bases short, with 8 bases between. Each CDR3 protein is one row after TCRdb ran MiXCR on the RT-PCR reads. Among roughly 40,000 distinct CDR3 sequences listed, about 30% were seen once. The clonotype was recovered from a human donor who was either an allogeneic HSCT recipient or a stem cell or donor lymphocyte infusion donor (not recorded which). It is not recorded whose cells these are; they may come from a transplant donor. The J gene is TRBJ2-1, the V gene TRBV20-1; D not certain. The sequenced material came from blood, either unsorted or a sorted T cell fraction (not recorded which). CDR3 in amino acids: CSARDGDNEQFF. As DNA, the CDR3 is TGCAGTGCTAGGGACGGCGACAATGAGCAGTTCTTC.